Detailed here is one T cell receptor beta chain. Its antigen is not identified. This specimen comes from a study of OX40 agonist ivuxolimab in advanced cancers. Study context: Six ivuxolimab dose levels, 0.01 to 10 mg/kg, were given intravenously every 2 weeks. A mean age of approximately 60 years, range about 20 to 79, was recorded, and approximately 85% were male. A partial response was reached by three patients: one with hepatocellular carcinoma and two with cutaneous melanoma. Whole-study results and caveats: Relative to CD4+ cells, CD8+ T cells on average had more expanded clones.

Assay used: immunoSEQ multiplex PCR; TCRdb lists only in-frame clones, some missing. The sample consists of about 79,000 clones, 90% of them appearing once. This CDR3 is built from 12 residues. V was cut by 4 bases and J by 1 base, with 2 bases left in between. Germline V gene lookup returns CDR1 MDHEN and CDR2 SYDVKM. This receptor was taken from an adult with an advanced solid tumor such as melanoma, head and neck, liver or kidney cancer. Here the sequenced sample was CD4+ or CD8+ T cells sorted from blood, taken in a trial of the OX40 agonist ivuxolimab. The rearrangement uses TRBV28 and TRBJ1-5; no clear D gene. The CDR3 reads CASSWSNQPQHF. The DNA for the CDR3 is TGTGCCAGCAGTTGGAGCAATCAGCCCCAGCATTTT.